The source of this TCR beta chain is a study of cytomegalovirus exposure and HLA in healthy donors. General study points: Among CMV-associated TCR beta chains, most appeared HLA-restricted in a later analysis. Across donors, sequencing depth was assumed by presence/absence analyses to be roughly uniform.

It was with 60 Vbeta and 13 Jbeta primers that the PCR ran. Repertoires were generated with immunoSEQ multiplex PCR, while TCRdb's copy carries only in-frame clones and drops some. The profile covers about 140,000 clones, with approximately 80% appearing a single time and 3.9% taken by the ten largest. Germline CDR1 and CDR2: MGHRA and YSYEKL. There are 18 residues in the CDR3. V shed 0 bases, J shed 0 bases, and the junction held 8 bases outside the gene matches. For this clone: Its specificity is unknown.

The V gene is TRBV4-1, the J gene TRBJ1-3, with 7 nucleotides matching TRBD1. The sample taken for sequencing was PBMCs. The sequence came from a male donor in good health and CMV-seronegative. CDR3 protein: CASSQDRGQGDSGNTIYF. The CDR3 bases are TGCGCCAGCAGCCAAGATAGGGGGCAGGGCGACTCTGGAAACACCATATATTTT.